Following are 10 T cell receptor beta chains from one sample sequenced in a study of molecular identifiers for immune sequencing clone quantification. TCRdb re-called the PCR reads through MiXCR, storing one row per CDR3 protein. The data contain more than 300,000 distinct CDR3 sequences, 20% to 25% of them seen just once; the ten biggest clones take up approximately 0.85%. The source material was naive CD8+ T cells from blood, with Jurkat cell RNA spiked in. The subset here: FACS-sorted CD8+CD4-CCR7+CD45RA+ naive T cells. These receptors all come from a human donor in good health. Some libraries in this study had Jurkat cell RNA spiked in.

This clonotype was found many times. The rearrangement uses TRBV6-5 and TRBJ2-7; perhaps TRBD2 as D (5 bases). This CDR3 has 13 residues. Trimming stripped 3 bases from V and 6 bases from J, with 12 bases between. Germline CDR1 is MNHEY and CDR2 is SVGAGI. The CDR3 here is CASSYCRECEQYF. In nucleotides, the CDR3 is TGTGCCAGCAGTTATTGCCGGGAATGCGAGCAGTACTTC.

The table lists this clonotype with a few counts. This may be a read error: a much more frequent sequence differs by one nucleotide. The CDR3 protein is CASSPQDRVKQYF. In nucleotides, the CDR3 is TGTGCCAGCAGCCCACAGGACAGGGTCAAGCAGTACTTC. The chain recombines TRBV7-9 with TRBJ2-7; 8 nucleotides align to TRBD1. The CDR3 is made up of 13 amino acids. Germline values: CDR1 SEHNR, CDR2 FQNEAQ (reference sequence). The V segment lost 5 bases and the J segment 8 bases; nucleotides outside the gene matches: 8.

The genes are TRBV27 and TRBJ2-4, with no clear D. From germline, CDR1 is MNHEY and CDR2 SMNVEV (reference sequence). The V and J ends lost 2 bases and 0 bases respectively, with 8 bases between them. This CDR3 spans 15 amino acids. CDR3 sequence: CASSLGHLAKNIQYF. The DNA for the CDR3 is TGTGCCAGCAGTTTAGGTCATTTAGCCAAAAACATTCAGTACTTC.

With respect to this clonotype: This may come from a read error, since a much larger clone is one base off. The V and J genes are TRBV29-1 and TRBJ1-2; D uncertain. V shed 1 base and J shed 3 bases, with 9 bases lying between them. This CDR3 spans 13 amino acids. Germline V gene lookup returns CDR1 SQVTM and CDR2 ANQGSEA. The CDR3 nucleotides are TGCAGCGTTGAAGGGGCCTTAGACTATGGCTACACCTTC. Translated: CSVEGALDYGYTF.

The sample holds many counts of this clonotype. The genes are TRBV5-6 and TRBJ2-7; D gene unclear. V was shortened by 4 bases and J by 6 bases, with 11 bases between the two germline ends. CDR1 and CDR2 (germline): SGHDT, YYEEEE. There are 12 residues in the CDR3. The CDR3 region has the DNA TGTGCCAGCAGCCTTACCCGAATCGAGCAGTACTTC. It encodes CASSLTRIEQYF.

This clonotype came up many times. This chain connects TRBV28 to TRBJ1-5, with D unresolved. In germline, CDR1 is MDHEN, CDR2 SYDVKM. The V end was cut by 6 bases, the J end by 5 bases, with 8 bases between. This CDR3 is 12 amino acids long. The CDR3, as DNA: TGTGCCAGCAGCCTAGGGCATCAGCCCCAGCATTTT. Its translation: CASSLGHQPQHF.

With respect to this clonotype: A much larger clone lies one base from this, so it may be a read error. This rearrangement joins TRBV4-1 to TRBJ1-5, with D unresolved. The CDR3 runs to 15 residues. CDR1 and CDR2 from the germline V gene are MGHRA and YSYEKL. The CDR3, as DNA: TGCGCCAGCAGCCTGTATCCATCGGCCAATCAGCCCCGGCATTTT. It codes for CASSLYPSANQPRHF.

This clonotype was found many times. The rearrangement links TRBV12-3 or TRBV12-4 to TRBJ2-3; 9 positions match TRBD2. The J segment lost 4 bases and the V segment lost 1 base, leaving 6 bases of the junction unmatched. The CDR3 contains 16 residues. The CDR3 spells CASSLGARLAADTQYF. In DNA form, the CDR3 reads TGTGCCAGCAGTTTAGGTGCGCGACTAGCGGCAGATACGCAGTATTTT.

At least ten counts were recorded for this clonotype. This chain links TRBV7-2 with TRBJ2-1, with D possibly being TRBD2 (5 bases). This CDR3 is 15 amino acids long. CDR1 is SGHTA, CDR2 FQGNSA, per germline. The germline V and J ends were trimmed by 6 bases and 0 bases, with 12 bases remaining between them. The CDR3 loop reads CASSYTTTSYNEQFF. CDR3 coding DNA: TGTGCCAGCAGTTATACGACTACCTCCTACAATGAGCAGTTCTTC.

This clonotype was seen ten or more times. The rearrangement links TRBV11-2 to TRBJ2-7; D may be TRBD2 (5 bases). From germline, CDR1 is SGHAT and CDR2 FQNNGV. V lost 5 bases and J 3 bases, leaving 11 bases between the germline ends. This CDR3 is 13 amino acids long. Here the CDR3 reads CASSPGIGYEQYF. The DNA for the CDR3 is TGTGCCAGCAGCCCGGGGATTGGCTACGAGCAGTACTTC.